These T cell receptor beta chains were read from a single sample in a study of T cell responses to AZD1222 COVID-19 vaccine. TCRdb's copy holds only in-frame clones and misses some; the assay was immunoSEQ multiplex PCR. This sample carries 50,000 to 75,000 clones, 76% of them seen once, and the ten largest clones take roughly an eighth. Sequencing used peripheral blood, obtained on day 0 of AZD1222 vaccination. The receptor set was obtained from an adult in good health. CDR3s include the opening cysteine and the closing phenylalanine or tryptophan. D genes are given only for firm matches. Where a row states a size, it is once, few, many or the class of an expanded clone; other rows omit it.

clone_size,j_call,v_call,d_call,cdr3_aa,cdr3_nt
NA,TRBJ2-3,TRBV7-9,NA,CASSLDGNGDTQYF,TGTGCCAGCAGCTTAGATGGCAATGGAGATACGCAGTATTTT
NA,TRBJ1-2,TRBV18,NA,CASSPSAEGYGYTF,TGTGCCAGCTCACCCTCCGCGGAGGGGTATGGCTACACCTTC
NA,TRBJ2-5,TRBV7-9,TRBD2,CAAGGGTSQETQYF,TGTGCAGCGGGGGGGGGCACCAGCCAAGAGACCCAGTACTTC
NA,TRBJ1-5,TRBV19,NA,CASSYWGNQPQHF,TGTGCCAGTAGTTATTGGGGCAATCAGCCCCAGCATTTT
NA,TRBJ2-1,TRBV11-2,TRBD2,CASSHIAGGYNEQFF,TGTGCCAGCAGCCACATAGCGGGGGGATACAATGAGCAGTTCTTC
once,TRBJ2-1,TRBV28,NA,CASSLGGNEQFF,TGTGCCAGCAGTTTGGGGGGCAATGAGCAGTTCTTC
NA,TRBJ1-2,TRBV27,NA,CARRGGDYGYTF,TGTGCCAGGAGAGGGGGGGACTATGGCTACACCTTC
NA,TRBJ2-7,TRBV10-3,TRBD2,CAISVGLAGPYEQYF,TGTGCCATCAGTGTCGGACTAGCGGGACCGTACGAGCAGTACTTC
NA,TRBJ1-5,TRBV28,NA,CATTGADQPQHF,TGTGCCACTACGGGAGCAGATCAGCCCCAGCATTTT
NA,TRBJ2-1,TRBV11-2,NA,CASSPGENEQFF,TGTGCCAGCAGCCCAGGGGAAAATGAGCAGTTCTTC
NA,TRBJ1-6,TRBV19,TRBD1,CASRIPTTGVVNSPLHF,TGTGCCAGTAGAATCCCCACGACAGGGGTGGTGAATTCACCCCTCCACTTT
few,TRBJ1-5,TRBV3-1/TRBV3-2,NA,CASSQDFGGQPQHF,TGTGCCAGCAGCCAAGATTTTGGCGGTCAGCCCCAGCATTTT
NA,TRBJ1-5,TRBV27,TRBD1,CASSPSPGTGFGTTQQHF,TGTGCCAGCAGTCCCAGTCCCGGGACAGGGTTCGGAACAACTCAACAGCATTTT
NA,TRBJ1-5,TRBV19,TRBD1,CASSPQQGPFSNQPQHF,TGTGCCAGTAGTCCCCAACAGGGGCCCTTCAGCAATCAGCCCCAGCATTTT
few,TRBJ1-5,TRBV2,NA,CASRGRAASNQPQHF,TGTGCCAGCAGAGGGAGGGCAGCTAGCAATCAGCCCCAGCATTTT
once,TRBJ1-6,TRBV10-1,NA,CASRYPEKTYPRENSPLHF,TGCGCCAGCAGGTATCCCGAGAAAACCTACCCCAGGGAAAATTCACCCCTCCACTTT
NA,TRBJ1-5,TRBV7-9,NA,CASSARGGNQPQHF,TGTGCCAGCAGCGCAAGGGGTGGCAATCAGCCCCAGCATTTT
NA,TRBJ2-3,TRBV19,TRBD2,CASSARLAGDTDTQYF,TGTGCCAGTAGTGCTAGACTAGCGGGGGACACAGATACGCAGTATTTT
NA,TRBJ2-1,TRBV7-3,NA,CASSLSMYNEQFF,TGTGCCAGCAGCTTATCCATGTACAATGAGCAGTTCTTC
NA,TRBJ2-3,TRBV6-5,NA,CASSYDTGAADTQYF,TGTGCCAGCAGCTATGATACCGGGGCCGCAGATACGCAGTATTTT
once,TRBJ2-7,TRBV9,NA,CASSVAGTATYEQYF,TGTGCCAGCAGCGTTGCTGGGACGGCAACCTACGAGCAGTACTTC
NA,TRBJ2-3,TRBV3-1/TRBV3-2,NA,CASSQAGPQYF,TGTGCCAGCAGCCAAGCCGGCCCTCAGTATTTT
NA,TRBJ1-1,TRBV4-3,NA,CASSQDWTEYTEAFF,TGCGCCAGCAGCCAAGATTGGACCGAATACACTGAAGCTTTCTTT
NA,TRBJ1-1,TRBV12-3/TRBV12-4,TRBD1,CASGDRGGTEAFF,TGTGCCAGCGGGGACAGGGGAGGAACTGAAGCTTTCTTT
few,TRBJ2-1,TRBV9,TRBD2,CASSLSGGTGNEQFF,TGTGCCAGCAGCTTAAGCGGGGGGACCGGCAATGAGCAGTTCTTC
medium-sized,TRBJ1-1,TRBV12-3/TRBV12-4,TRBD1,CASSADRGTEAFF,TGTGCCAGCAGTGCGGACAGGGGGACTGAAGCTTTCTTT
NA,TRBJ1-5,TRBV15,NA,CATSGSRSNQPQHF,TGTGCCACCTCTGGGTCACGGAGCAATCAGCCCCAGCATTTT
NA,TRBJ1-2,TRBV5-6,TRBD1,CASSLVGGQGTDGYTF,TGTGCCAGCAGCTTGGTGGGGGGACAGGGTACGGATGGCTACACCTTC
NA,TRBJ1-4,TRBV4-2,NA,CASSRGEEEKLFF,TGTGCCAGCAGCCGAGGAGAGGAGGAAAAACTGTTTTTT
NA,TRBJ1-3,TRBV9,NA,CASSVTWGQRSGNTIYF,TGTGCCAGCAGCGTAACCTGGGGACAACGATCTGGAAACACCATATATTTT
NA,TRBJ2-2,TRBV11-2,TRBD2,CASRPGGGTNTGELFF,TGTGCCAGCAGACCGGGGGGAGGGACGAACACCGGGGAGCTGTTTTTT
NA,TRBJ2-7,TRBV18,NA,CASSGRGYEQYF,TGTGCCAGCTCCGGTAGGGGCTACGAGCAGTACTTC
NA,TRBJ2-2,TRBV6-5,NA,CASRQFSPGELFF,TGTGCCAGCAGACAGTTTTCGCCCGGGGAGCTGTTTTTT
NA,TRBJ2-1,TRBV29-1,NA,CSVQTSDYNEQFF,TGCAGCGTTCAGACCTCGGATTACAATGAGCAGTTCTTC
NA,TRBJ2-7,TRBV6-5,TRBD1,CATRRQGSNEQYF,TGTGCCACTCGAAGACAGGGTAGCAACGAGCAGTACTTC
NA,TRBJ2-3,TRBV7-8,TRBD2,CASSSMLAGGRDTQYF,TGTGCCAGCAGCTCGATGTTAGCGGGGGGGCGAGATACGCAGTATTTT
NA,TRBJ2-5,TRBV18,TRBD2,CASSPSLAGGPETQYF,TGTGCCAGCTCACCCTCCCTAGCGGGGGGGCCAGAGACCCAGTACTTC
NA,TRBJ1-6,TRBV18,NA,CASSPLHSSPLHF,TGTGCCAGCTCACCCCTGCATAGTTCACCCCTCCACTTT
few,TRBJ2-3,TRBV20-1,TRBD1,CSASVGDRSTDTQYF,TGCAGTGCTAGTGTGGGGGACAGGTCCACAGATACGCAGTATTTT
NA,TRBJ2-1,TRBV10-3,NA,CAISDPGYHNEQFF,TGTGCCATCAGTGACCCAGGGTACCACAATGAGCAGTTCTTC
NA,TRBJ1-2,TRBV7-9,NA,CASSSIDVVGYTF,TGTGCCAGCAGCTCTATCGATGTTGTGGGCTACACCTTC
few,TRBJ1-5,TRBV2,NA,CASSEPPGRVDNQPQHF,TGTGCCAGCAGTGAGCCTCCAGGGCGAGTCGACAATCAGCCCCAGCATTTT
NA,TRBJ2-7,TRBV3-1/TRBV3-2,NA,CAASRGDEQYF,TGTGCCGCCTCTAGGGGGGATGAGCAGTACTTC
NA,TRBJ2-5,TRBV7-2,TRBD2,CASSLSGGAGGPETQYF,TGTGCCAGCAGCTTATCCGGAGGAGCGGGGGGGCCAGAGACCCAGTACTTC
NA,TRBJ1-5,TRBV10-3,NA,CAISESRDGNQPQHF,TGTGCCATCAGTGAGTCCCGGGACGGCAATCAGCCCCAGCATTTT
NA,TRBJ2-2,TRBV7-2,NA,CASSTGQNTGELFF,TGTGCCAGCAGCACGGGACAGAACACCGGGGAGCTGTTTTTT
NA,TRBJ1-5,TRBV7-2,NA,CASTLGSQPQHF,TGTGCCAGCACCTTAGGGTCTCAGCCCCAGCATTTT
few,TRBJ2-2,TRBV5-6,NA,CASSEDTGFTGELFF,TGTGCCAGCAGCGAAGATACAGGGTTTACCGGGGAGCTGTTTTTT
once,TRBJ1-5,TRBV28,TRBD1,CASRPGQYNQPQHF,TGTGCCAGCAGACCGGGACAGTATAATCAGCCCCAGCATTTT
NA,TRBJ1-2,TRBV4-1,TRBD1,CASSQVGQAINYGYTF,TGCGCCAGCAGCCAAGTCGGACAGGCGATTAACTATGGCTACACCTTC
NA,TRBJ1-6,TRBV7-9,NA,CASSLALENSPLHF,TGTGCCAGCAGCTTAGCCCTCGAGAATTCACCCCTCCACTTT
few,TRBJ1-6,TRBV10-3,TRBD1,CAISGTGDGDSPLHF,TGTGCCATCAGCGGGACAGGGGATGGTGATTCACCCCTCCACTTT
NA,TRBJ2-3,TRBV5-5,NA,CASSPPGSDTQYF,TGTGCCAGCAGCCCCCCGGGGTCAGATACGCAGTATTTT